These 8 T cell receptor beta chains were sequenced from one sample in a study of T cells in Graves' hyperthyroidism and ophthalmopathy. Amplified TCR beta CDR3 regions came from RNA transcripts. Initially, a first-round RT-PCR of the TCR CDR3 employed the HTBI primer set. TCRdb called the multiplex PCR reads again in MiXCR, with one record for every CDR3 protein. Of 500,000 to 600,000 distinct CDR3 sequences in the sample, about half were seen once. Material for sequencing was peripheral blood or thyroid tissue (not recorded which). The receptors stem from a woman aged 18-29 years with Graves' hyperthyroidism.

This clonotype was recorded at least ten times. The chain uses TRBV7-7 and TRBJ1-4, with D perhaps TRBD1 (5 bases). The V gene lost 3 bases and the J gene lost 8 bases, with 16 bases spanning the gap. The CDR3 loop spans 15 amino acids. Germline-derived CDR1 and CDR2 are SSHAT and FNYEAQ (reference sequence). The CDR3 sequence: CASSLGLGTGEKLFF. In DNA, the CDR3 is TGTGCCAGCAGCTTGGGCCTGGGGACGGGGGAAAAACTGTTTTTT.

About this clonotype itself: It may be a read error: a sequence one base away is much more abundant. The chain combines TRBV4-1 with TRBJ2-7; no firm D call. The CDR3 is 18 residues long. The germline CDR1 and CDR2 sequences are MGHRA and YSYEKL. CDR3 amino acids: CARSQESGPSDSTYEQYF. CDR3 nucleotides: TGCGCCCGCAGCCAAGAATCCGGGCCCTCTGACTCCACCTACGAGCAGTACTTC.

Details on this clonotype: Sequence at one end of the junction differs from germline and may be a read error. The V call is TRBV13, the J call TRBJ2-2; 7 bases match TRBD2. The germline V gene encodes CDR1 PRHDT and CDR2 FYEKMQ (reference sequence). This CDR3 spans 13 amino acids. This CDR3 reads CASSRPLAGELFF. CDR3 coding DNA: TGCGCCAGCAGCCGACCACTAGCGGGGGAGCTGTTTTTT.

This clonotype has at least ten counts. The chain combines TRBV20-1 with TRBJ1-2; tentative D call: TRBD1 (6 bases). The germline gives CDR1 DFQATT, CDR2 SNEGSKA (reference sequence). The CDR3 spans 17 residues. Between the trimmed V and J ends, which lost 2 bases and 0 bases, there was a span of 19 bases. The CDR3 nucleotides are TGCAGTGCTAGAAATGGAGAGGGGACAACTTCTAACTATGGCTACACCTTC. This translates into CSARNGEGTTSNYGYTF.

This clonotype was found a few times. V gene TRBV24-1 combines with J gene TRBJ2-7, with a possible D match to TRBD2 (5 bases). The CDR3 runs to 12 residues. The germline CDR1 and CDR2 sequences are KGHDR and SFDVKD. Trimming took 5 bases from V and 4 from J, leaving 8 bases between them. The chain's CDR3 is CATSVGGYEQYF. CDR3 DNA: TGTGCCACCAGTGTCGGAGGTTACGAGCAGTACTTC.

This clonotype occurred many times. The chain has TRBV25-1 and TRBJ1-3; 10 positions agree with TRBD1. Trimming removed 8 bases from V and 4 bases from J; junction bases left unmatched: 2. Germline lookup yields CDR1 MGHDK and CDR2 SYGVNS. The CDR3 has 13 amino acids. The CDR3 is CASGTGVGNTIYF. In nucleotides, the CDR3 is TGTGCCAGCGGGACAGGGGTCGGAAACACCATATATTTT. The full variable domain, rest sourced from reference TRBV25-1 and TRBJ1-3, is EADIYQTPRYLVIGTGKKITLECSQTMGHDKMYWYQQDPGMELHLIHYSYGVNSTEKGDLSSESTVSRIRTEHFPLTLESARPSHTSQYLCASGTGVGNTIYFGEGSWLTVV.

This clonotype has ten or more counts. This chain's CDR3 is CSVVGTGFGNYGYTF. DNA of the CDR3: TGCAGCGTTGTCGGGACAGGGTTCGGGAACTATGGCTACACCTTC. The chain has TRBV29-1 and TRBJ1-2; TRBD1 aligns across 9 bases. The trim removed 4 bases at V and 2 bases at J, leaving 8 bases unmatched. The CDR3 spans 15 residues. Looked up from germline, CDR1 is SQVTM and CDR2 is ANQGSEA.

Concerning this clonotype itself: A much larger clone differs by one base, so this may be a read error. The chain is built from TRBV11-3 and TRBJ2-2; D may match TRBD1 or TRBD2 (5 bases each). The length of the CDR3 is 15 residues. CDR1 is SGHNT, CDR2 YENEEA, per germline. The CDR3 region is CACSWGPYGFVELFF. CDR3 sequence (DNA): TGTGCCTGCAGCTGGGGACCGTACGGATTTGTCGAGCTGTTTTTT.